This T cell receptor (beta chain) is from a study of human T cells and chemical hapten exposure (dated by TCRdb to the early 2020s). About the investigation overall: For sensitization, 2% DPC in acetone was applied to a roughly 2 cm by roughly 2 cm area of upper inner arm skin. This study followed changes in the peripheral blood TCR repertoire in vivo during primary and secondary sensitization of alopecia patients to the hapten diphenylcyclopropenone (DPC). Libraries were pooled for sequencing, and per-sample TCR yields varied mainly because of small differences in library volumes within the pool. For TCR sequencing, blood came from over 25 alopecia patients at anywhere from one to four time points (pre-sensitization, 2, 6 and 24 weeks). Blood samples were taken from patients before sensitization (week 0) and at 2, 6 and about 24 weeks after DPC sensitization. Patch testing was performed on the upper back with Finn chambers containing 0.01% DPC, and the patch tests were scored after 6 days according to International Contact Dermatitis Research Group standards. The mostly female patient cohort included alopecia areata with under or over 50% scalp involvement, alopecia totalis and alopecia universalis. Throughout the study period of about 22 weeks, patients also received therapeutic DPC doses to the scalp every week. For every blood RNA sample, sequencing covered both the TCR alpha and TCR beta chains. Paper-wide results and their limitations: The number of PT1 expanded TCRs positively correlated with patch test score, significant at thresholds 8, 16 and 32 but not 4. Repeated subsampling changed both the strength of the expansion versus patch-test correlation and the threshold at which the correlation became significant. Expanded TCRs formed significantly more large CDR3 similarity clusters than pre-sensitization or healthy control sets, consistent with antigen-driven responses. The number of TCRs above 1 in 1000 frequency did not change with DPC sensitization; there was no evidence of global repertoire structure alterations. Because every patient had alopecia, a presumed autoimmune disease, the patients' immune response might differ from that of healthy individuals.

Note on this clonotype: What this receptor recognizes is not known. The sample holds no much larger clone one base away, and base qualities are not on file.

Libraries were constructed by RACE. The sample was run on a NextSeq 500. Library preparation attached unique molecular identifiers to individual cDNA molecules for quantitative, reproducible TCR counting. In the authors' own workflow: A median of roughly 99,000 TCRs per sample was observed, with a range of about 20,000 to 750,000. V, J and CDR3 annotation of the TCR reads was carried out using the Decombinator software suite. To make PS versus PT1 abundance plots, every sample was subsampled to the same number of TCRs (28,000). TCRs were defined as expanded if absent before sensitization and observed at least eight times at the 2-week time point. Starting from the raw public reads, TCRdb applied fastp trimming at Q25, assembled clones with MiXCR and retained in-frame beta chains. Here each entry gathers all rows of one CDR3 protein and keeps the most common genes and DNA. TCRdb's processing, not the authors' own work, is the source of the V and J calls. The sample records more than 35,000 distinct CDR3 sequences, 5% to 8% of which are singletons. Together, the top ten hold roughly 9% of the sample.

Trimming removed 0 bases from V and 7 bases from J, leaving 11 bases between the germline ends. CDR1 and CDR2 were assigned from the germline V gene as MNHEY and SVGEGT. The CDR3 holds 14 amino acids from the cysteine to the phenylalanine. The DNA shown is the 42-base CDR3, in frame from base 1. The intended sense of this specimen's time point label: patch test 1, 2 weeks after DPC sensitization. The sample's treatment or condition label, decoded: therapeutic diphenylcyclopropenone sensitization with weekly scalp DPC. Total RNA was extracted from unfractionated whole blood collected in Tempus Blood RNA tubes. At each patch-test visit, blood was drawn before the patch test was applied. To be eligible, patients had to be aged 18 to 70, diagnosed with alopecia and judged suitable for DPC therapy, while pregnant patients were excluded.

The TCR was taken from a woman in her 30s with alopecia areata. Some clones in this sample may be carry-over from other donors' samples. The material sequenced was whole blood, taken in connection with sensitization to the hapten diphenylcyclopropenone (DPC). This sequence uses TRBV6-2 or TRBV6-3 and TRBJ2-3, with TRBD2 as a weak D call on 6 bases. CDR3 region: CASSYSPGTYTQYF. The DNA sequence reads TGTGCCAGCAGTTACTCCCCAGGGACTTATACGCAGTATTTT.